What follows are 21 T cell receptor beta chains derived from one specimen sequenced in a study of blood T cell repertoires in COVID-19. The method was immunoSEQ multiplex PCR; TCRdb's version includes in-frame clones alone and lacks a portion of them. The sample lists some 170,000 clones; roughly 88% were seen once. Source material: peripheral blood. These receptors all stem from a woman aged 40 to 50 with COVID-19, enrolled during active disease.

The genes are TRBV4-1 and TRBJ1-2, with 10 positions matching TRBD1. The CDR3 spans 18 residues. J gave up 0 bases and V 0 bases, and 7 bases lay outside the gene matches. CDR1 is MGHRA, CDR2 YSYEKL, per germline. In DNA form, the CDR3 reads TGCGCCAGCAGCCAAGACCGACAGGGGGCAAGGGCTAACTATGGCTACACCTTC. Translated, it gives CASSQDRQGARANYGYTF.

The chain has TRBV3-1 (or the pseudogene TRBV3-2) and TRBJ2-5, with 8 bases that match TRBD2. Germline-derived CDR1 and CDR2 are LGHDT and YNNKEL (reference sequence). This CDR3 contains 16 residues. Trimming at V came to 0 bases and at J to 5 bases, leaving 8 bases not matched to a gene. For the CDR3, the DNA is TGTGCCAGCAGCCAAGATGTCGGGGGGGCCGGTGAGACCCAGTACTTC. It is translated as CASSQDVGGAGETQYF.

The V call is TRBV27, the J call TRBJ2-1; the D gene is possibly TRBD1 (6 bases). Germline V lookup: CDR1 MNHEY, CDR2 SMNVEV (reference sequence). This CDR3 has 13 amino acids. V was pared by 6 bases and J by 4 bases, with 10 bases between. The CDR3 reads CASRPGQYNEQFF. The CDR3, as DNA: TGTGCCAGCAGGCCTGGACAGTACAATGAGCAGTTCTTC.

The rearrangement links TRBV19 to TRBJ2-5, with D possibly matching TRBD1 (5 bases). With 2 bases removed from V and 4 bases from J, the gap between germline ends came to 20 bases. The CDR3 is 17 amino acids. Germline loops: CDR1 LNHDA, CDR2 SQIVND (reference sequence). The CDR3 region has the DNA TGTGCCAGTAGTATAAGGAGCAGGGCCCCAGACGGAGAGACCCAGTACTTC. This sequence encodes CASSIRSRAPDGETQYF.

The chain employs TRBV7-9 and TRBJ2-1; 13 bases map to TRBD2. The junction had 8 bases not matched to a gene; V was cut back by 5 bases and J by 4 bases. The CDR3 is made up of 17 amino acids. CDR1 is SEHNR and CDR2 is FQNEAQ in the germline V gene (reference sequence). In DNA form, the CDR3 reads TGTGCCAGCAGCCCAACTAGCGGGAGGGCCCGGTACAATGAGCAGTTCTTC. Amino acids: CASSPTSGRARYNEQFF.

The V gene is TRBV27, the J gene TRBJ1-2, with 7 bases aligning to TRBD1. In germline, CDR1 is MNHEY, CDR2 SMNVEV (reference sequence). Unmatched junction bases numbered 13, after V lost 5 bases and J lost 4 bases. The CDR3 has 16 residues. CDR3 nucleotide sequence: TGTGCCAGCAGTCCCCGACAGGGAAAGCTACTCTATGGCTACACCTTC. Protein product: CASSPRQGKLLYGYTF.

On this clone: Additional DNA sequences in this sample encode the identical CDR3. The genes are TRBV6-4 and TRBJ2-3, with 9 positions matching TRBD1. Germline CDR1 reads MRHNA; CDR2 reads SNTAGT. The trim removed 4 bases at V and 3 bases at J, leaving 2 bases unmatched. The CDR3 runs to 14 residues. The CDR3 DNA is TGTGCCAGCAGTGGACAGGGGGGGACAGATACGCAGTATTTT. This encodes CASSGQGGTDTQYF.

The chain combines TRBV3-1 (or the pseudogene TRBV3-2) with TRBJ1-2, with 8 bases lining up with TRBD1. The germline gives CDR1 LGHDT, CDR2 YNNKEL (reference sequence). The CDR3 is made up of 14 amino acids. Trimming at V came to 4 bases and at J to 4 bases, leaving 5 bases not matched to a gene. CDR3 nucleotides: TGTGCCAGCAGCCGACAGGACAGGGTCTATGGCTACACCTTC. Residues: CASSRQDRVYGYTF.

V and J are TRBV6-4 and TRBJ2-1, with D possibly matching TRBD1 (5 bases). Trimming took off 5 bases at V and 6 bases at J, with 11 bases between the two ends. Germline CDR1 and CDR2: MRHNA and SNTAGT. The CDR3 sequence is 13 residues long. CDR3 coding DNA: TGTGCCAGCAGTAAAGGGGCCCCCAATGAGCAGTTCTTC. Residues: CASSKGAPNEQFF.

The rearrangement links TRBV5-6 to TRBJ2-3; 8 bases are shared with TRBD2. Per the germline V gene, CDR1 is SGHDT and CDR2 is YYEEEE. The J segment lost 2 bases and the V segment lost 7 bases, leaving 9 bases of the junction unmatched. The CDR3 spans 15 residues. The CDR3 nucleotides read TGTGCCAGCGGATTAGCGGGGCCTCTCACAGATACGCAGTATTTT. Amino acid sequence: CASGLAGPLTDTQYF.

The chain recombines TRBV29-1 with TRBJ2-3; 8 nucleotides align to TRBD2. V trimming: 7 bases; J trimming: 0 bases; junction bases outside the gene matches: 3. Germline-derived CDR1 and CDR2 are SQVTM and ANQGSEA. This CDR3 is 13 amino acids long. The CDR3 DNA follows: TGCAGCGCATTAGCGGGGAGCACAGATACGCAGTATTTT. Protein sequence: CSALAGSTDTQYF.

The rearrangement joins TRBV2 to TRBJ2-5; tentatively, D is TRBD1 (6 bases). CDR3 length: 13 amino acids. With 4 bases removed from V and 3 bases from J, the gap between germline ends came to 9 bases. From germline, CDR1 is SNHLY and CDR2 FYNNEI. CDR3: CASSVQGKETQYF. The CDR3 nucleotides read TGTGCCAGCAGTGTGCAGGGGAAAGAGACCCAGTACTTC.

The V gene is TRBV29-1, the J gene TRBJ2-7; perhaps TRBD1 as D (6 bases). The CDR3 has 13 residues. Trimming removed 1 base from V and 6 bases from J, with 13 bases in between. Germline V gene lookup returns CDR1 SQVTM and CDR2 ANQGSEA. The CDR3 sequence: CSVEGGPAIEQYF. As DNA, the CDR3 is TGCAGCGTTGAAGGGGGGCCCGCTATCGAGCAGTACTTC.

In DNA, the CDR3 is TGTGCCAGCAGCACAGGGACGTATAATTCACCCCTCCACTTT. This encodes CASSTGTYNSPLHF. The chain employs TRBV6-5 and TRBJ1-6; maybe TRBD1 (6 bases). Germline CDR1 reads MNHEY; CDR2 reads SVGAGI. Between the trimmed V and J ends, which lost 6 bases and 4 bases, there was a span of 10 bases. The CDR3 runs 14 residues.

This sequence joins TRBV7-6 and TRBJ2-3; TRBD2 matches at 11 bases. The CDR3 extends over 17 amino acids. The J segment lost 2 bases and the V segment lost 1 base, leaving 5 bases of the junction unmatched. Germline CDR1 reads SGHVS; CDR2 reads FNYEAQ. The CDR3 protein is CASSLDPGLAVTDTQYF. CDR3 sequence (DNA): TGTGCCAGCAGCTTAGACCCGGGACTAGCGGTCACAGATACGCAGTATTTT.

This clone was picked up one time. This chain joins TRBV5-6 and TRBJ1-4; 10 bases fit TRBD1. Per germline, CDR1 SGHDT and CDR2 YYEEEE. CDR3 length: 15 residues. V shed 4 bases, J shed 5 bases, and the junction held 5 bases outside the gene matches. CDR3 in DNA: TGTGCCAGCAGCCTCGGGACAGGGGCCAATGAAAAACTGTTTTTT. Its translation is CASSLGTGANEKLFF.

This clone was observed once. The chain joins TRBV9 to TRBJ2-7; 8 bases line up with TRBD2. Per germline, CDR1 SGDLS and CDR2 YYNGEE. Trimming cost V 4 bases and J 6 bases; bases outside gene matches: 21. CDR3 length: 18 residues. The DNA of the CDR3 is TGTGCCAGCAGCCTATCCACGGTGGGTGCGGGAGGAAGGCTCGAGCAGTACTTC. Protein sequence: CASSLSTVGAGGRLEQYF.

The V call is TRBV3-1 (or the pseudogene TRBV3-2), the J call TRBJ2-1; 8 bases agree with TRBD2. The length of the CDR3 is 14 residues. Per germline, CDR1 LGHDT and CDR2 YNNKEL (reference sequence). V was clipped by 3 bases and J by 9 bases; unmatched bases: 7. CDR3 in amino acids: CASSQPGLGVEQFF. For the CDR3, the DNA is TGTGCCAGCAGCCAGCCGGGACTAGGAGTTGAGCAGTTCTTC.

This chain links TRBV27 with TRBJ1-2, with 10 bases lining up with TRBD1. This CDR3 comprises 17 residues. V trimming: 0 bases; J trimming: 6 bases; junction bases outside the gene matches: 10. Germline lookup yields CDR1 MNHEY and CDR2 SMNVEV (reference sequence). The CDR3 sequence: CASSLSTGGSKGDGYTF. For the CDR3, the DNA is TGTGCCAGCAGTTTATCGACAGGGGGCTCTAAGGGCGATGGCTACACCTTC.

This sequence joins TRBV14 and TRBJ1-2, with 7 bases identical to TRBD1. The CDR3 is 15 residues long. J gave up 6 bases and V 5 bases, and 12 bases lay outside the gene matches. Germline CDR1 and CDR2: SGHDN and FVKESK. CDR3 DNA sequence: TGTGCCAGCAGCTTATCCGGGACAGAATGGGATGGCTACACCTTC. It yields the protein CASSLSGTEWDGYTF.

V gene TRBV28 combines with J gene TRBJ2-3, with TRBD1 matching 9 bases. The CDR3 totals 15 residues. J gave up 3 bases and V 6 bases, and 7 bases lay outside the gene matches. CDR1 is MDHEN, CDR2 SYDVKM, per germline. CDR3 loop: CASSPPGQGTDTQYF. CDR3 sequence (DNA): TGTGCCAGCAGCCCCCCGGGACAGGGTACAGATACGCAGTATTTT.